These 30 T cell receptor beta chains share one sample of origin, sequenced in a study of metastatic and nonmetastatic thyroid tumors. TCRdb reprocessed the PCR reads using MiXCR. The table shows about 69,000 clones, with 14% occurring only once. Until they underwent thyroid surgery, no patient had received any treatment. Sequencing was carried out using blood. The origin of the receptors is a male donor with papillary thyroid cancer or a benign thyroid nodule (not recorded which). Some clones in this sample may be carry-over from other donors' samples.

Ten or more counts support this clone. This may be a read error, as it is one base from a much larger clone. The chain employs TRBV19 and TRBJ1-2, with TRBD1 as a possible D gene (6 bases). V lost 7 bases and J 1 base, leaving 13 bases between the germline ends. CDR1 and CDR2 from the germline V gene are LNHDA and SQIVND (reference sequence). The CDR3 runs to 14 residues. CDR3 DNA sequence: TGTGCCAGTATTCGGGGGGCCAGTAACTATGGCTACACCTTC. Amino acids: CASIRGASNYGYTF.

This clone was seen a few times. A read error may be the cause here, since a much bigger clone is one base away. This sample includes further DNA sequences coding for the same CDR3. The rearrangement links TRBV7-9 to TRBJ2-4, with D perhaps matching TRBD1 (6 bases). V was shortened by 5 bases and J by 8 bases, with 13 bases between the two germline ends. CDR3 length: 13 amino acids. CDR1 and CDR2 from the germline V gene are SEHNR and FQNEAQ (reference sequence). CDR3 DNA sequence: TGTGCCAGCAGCCCCAGGGACAAGGACATTCAGTACTTC. Amino acid sequence: CASSPRDKDIQYF.

In its sample, this clone was seen many times. The chain links TRBV27 to TRBJ2-7; TRBD2 might be the D (6 bases). V lost 4 bases to trimming and J lost 3 bases, with 13 bases between them. CDR1 and CDR2 (germline): MNHEY, SMNVEV (reference sequence). This CDR3 is built from 14 residues. The CDR3 loop is CASSSWRAGYEQYF. For the CDR3, the DNA is TGTGCCAGCAGTTCCTGGAGGGCGGGCTACGAGCAGTACTTC.

On this clone: A much larger clone lies a single base off, so this may be a read error. J is TRBJ2-3 and V is TRBV29-1; D possibly corresponds to TRBD1 (6 bases). CDR1 is SQVTM and CDR2 is ANQGSEA in the germline V gene. CDR3 length equals 15 residues. V was cut by 8 bases and J by 4 bases, with 22 bases left in between. The CDR3 coding sequence is TGCAGCTTTGTTACAGGGAGAGGTGGGGCAGATACGCAGTATTTT. Encoded protein: CSFVTGRGGADTQYF.

This clone was seen many times. The V and J genes are TRBV6-2 or TRBV6-3 and TRBJ1-2, with D hard to call. The CDR3 runs to 13 residues. V gave up 4 bases and J gave up 3 bases, with 9 bases separating them. CDR1 is MNHEY, CDR2 SVGEGT, per germline. The CDR3 loop reads CASSFQRDYGYTF. For the CDR3, the DNA is TGTGCCAGCAGTTTTCAGAGGGACTATGGCTACACCTTC.

This clone was found a few times. The rearrangement uses TRBV25-1 and TRBJ2-2, with 10 bases identical to TRBD2. J was trimmed by 4 bases and V by 6 bases; bases with no gene match: 2. The CDR3 covers 14 residues. Per germline, CDR1 MGHDK and CDR2 SYGVNS. CDR3 in amino acids: CASSRLAGTGELFF. CDR3 nucleotide sequence: TGTGCCAGCAGCCGACTAGCGGGCACCGGGGAGCTGTTTTTT. Full variable domain (remainder filled in from reference TRBV25-1 and TRBJ2-2): EADIYQTPRYLVIGTGKKITLECSQTMGHDKMYWYQQDPGMELHLIHYSYGVNSTEKGDLSSESTVSRIRTEHFPLTLESARPSHTSQYLCASSRLAGTGELFFGEGSRLTVL.

This clone has only a few counts. This may arise from a read error, as a much more abundant clone is one base away. This rearrangement joins TRBV28 to TRBJ2-1, with D possibly TRBD1 on 6 matching bases. V lost 7 bases and J lost 1, with 17 bases in between. The CDR3 extends over 16 amino acids. Looked up from germline, CDR1 is MDHEN and CDR2 is SYDVKM. The CDR3 spells CASIPPRGISYNEQFF. As DNA, the CDR3 is TGTGCCAGCATCCCCCCGAGGGGGATTTCCTACAATGAGCAGTTCTTC. The whole variable domain, remainder taken from reference TRBV28 and TRBJ2-1, is DVKVTQSSRYLVKRTGEKVFLECVQDMDHENMFWYRQDPGLGLRLIYFSYDVKMKEKGDIPEGYSVSREKKERFSLILESASTNQTSMYLCASIPPRGISYNEQFFGPGTRLTVL.

Many counts were recorded for this clone. A much larger clone is a single base away; this may be a read error. CDR3 sequence reads: CASRREQGNSPLHF. Here the CDR3 DNA reads TGTGCCAGCCGACGTGAGCAAGGTAATTCACCCCTCCACTTT. This chain joins TRBV2 and TRBJ1-6; D gene uncertain. Germline V gene data show CDR1 as SNHLY and CDR2 as FYNNEI. Between the trimmed V and J ends, which lost 8 bases and 6 bases, there was a span of 14 bases. The CDR3 consists of 14 residues.

This clone was recorded many times. The chain uses TRBV13 and TRBJ2-1; 7 bases align to TRBD2. The trim removed 6 bases at V and 10 bases at J, leaving 9 bases unmatched. The CDR3 is 13 residues long. Germline assignment: CDR1 PRHDT and CDR2 FYEKMQ (reference sequence). In nucleotides, the CDR3 is TGTGCCAGCAGTCGCCCCATGCGGGAGGAGCAGTTCTTC. Amino acid sequence: CASSRPMREEQFF.

Note on this clone: The germline gene is not matched at one end of the junction; a read error may be the cause. V gene TRBV7-8 combines with J gene TRBJ2-7; 9 nucleotides line up with TRBD2. This CDR3 region has 16 residues. Germline V CDR1 and CDR2: SGHVS, FQNEAQ. The CDR3: CVSSLSLAGYEDEQYF. Written as DNA, the CDR3 is TGTGTCAGCAGCTTAAGCCTAGCGGGATATGAGGACGAGCAGTACTTC.

The genes are TRBV6-2 or TRBV6-3 and TRBJ1-5, with D perhaps TRBD1 (5 bases). V was trimmed by 4 bases and J by 7 bases, leaving 14 bases between them. Germline lookup yields CDR1 MNHEY and CDR2 SVGEGT. The CDR3 sequence is 14 residues long. CDR3 amino acids: CASSSRGEVQPQHF. CDR3 bases: TGTGCCAGCAGTTCTCGGGGGGAAGTGCAGCCCCAGCATTTT.

This clone occurred many times. The chain couples TRBV6-6 to TRBJ2-5; weak D call: TRBD1 (5 bases). The CDR3 has 14 amino acids. V was pared by 0 bases and J by 4 bases, with 9 bases between. CDR1 is MNHNY and CDR2 is SVGAGI in the germline V gene (reference sequence). In DNA form, the CDR3 reads TGTGCCAGCAGTTACTCGCCTAGGGGAGAGACCCAGTACTTC. Protein sequence: CASSYSPRGETQYF.

The sample holds many counts of this clone. The genes are TRBV3-1 and TRBJ2-7, with D unclear. With 4 bases removed from V and 7 bases from J, the gap between germline ends came to 8 bases. Germline CDR1 LGHDT, CDR2 YNNKEL (reference sequence). The length of the CDR3 is 11 residues. As DNA, the CDR3 is TGTGCCAGCAGCCTGCAGATGGAGCAGTACTTC. Residues: CASSLQMEQYF.

The rearrangement uses TRBV20-1 and TRBJ2-6; 8 nucleotides line up with TRBD1. This CDR3 region has 18 residues. After removal of 5 bases from V and 0 bases from J, the junction contained 12 bases not matched to a gene. Germline-derived CDR1 and CDR2 are DFQATT and SNEGSKA (reference sequence). CDR3: CSAGFTGGISSGANVLTF. The CDR3 DNA follows: TGCAGTGCTGGCTTTACAGGGGGGATAAGCTCTGGGGCCAACGTCCTGACTTTC.

About this clone itself: An end of the junction does not agree with germline; a read error may underlie this. The same CDR3 can be traced to other DNA sequences in this sample. V gene TRBV5-1 combines with J gene TRBJ2-7; 7 bases line up with TRBD1. The CDR3 is made up of 15 amino acids. Germline V lookup: CDR1 SGHRS, CDR2 YFSETQ. The CDR3 region has the DNA TGCGCCAGCAGCCACCCCGGGGCAGGGGGTGACGAGCAATACTTC. Its translation is CASSHPGAGGDEQYF.

The table lists this clone with many counts. The CDR3 DNA reads TGCAGTTGTCGGAATGGGGGTAATCCGTTCTTC. Its translation is CSCRNGGNPFF. The V gene is TRBV20-1, the J gene TRBJ2-1, with D perhaps given as TRBD1 or TRBD2 (5 bases each). Per germline, CDR1 DFQATT and CDR2 SNEGSKA (reference sequence). Trimming took off 8 bases at V and 15 bases at J, with 20 bases between the two ends. This CDR3 is 11 amino acids long.

The V gene is TRBV11-1, the J gene TRBJ1-5; D gene unclear. Germline lookup yields CDR1 SGHAT and CDR2 FQDESV (reference sequence). The V end was cut by 5 bases, the J end by 3 bases, with 17 bases between. This CDR3 is built from 16 residues. The CDR3 nucleotides are TGTGCCAGCAGCCCGGGTGGCGGTGGCTACAATCAGCCCCAGCATTTT. Translating gives CASSPGGGGYNQPQHF.

In its sample, this clone was seen many times. This sequence joins TRBV2 and TRBJ2-1, with a weak D call TRBD2 (6 bases). Trimming pared 0 bases from V and 4 bases from J, leaving 19 bases between. CDR3 length: 18 residues. Germline V gene data show CDR1 as SNHLY and CDR2 as FYNNEI. Written as DNA, the CDR3 is TGTGCCAGCAGTGAAGCGGGTCAGGGAGGTAACCTGTACAATGAGCAGTTCTTC. It specifies CASSEAGQGGNLYNEQFF.

The rearrangement uses TRBV5-8 and TRBJ2-4; no reliable D call. V lost 2 bases, J lost 0 bases, and 9 bases lay in between. CDR1 is SGHTS and CDR2 is YDEGEE in the germline V gene. The CDR3 consists of 15 residues. The CDR3 loop is CASSFGELAKNIQYF. In nucleotides, the CDR3 is TGTGCCAGCAGCTTTGGCGAACTAGCCAAAAACATTCAGTACTTC. The full variable domain, rest sourced from reference TRBV5-8 and TRBJ2-4, is EAGVTQSPTHLIKTRGQQATLRCSPISGHTSVYWYQQALGLGLQFLLWYDEGEERNRGNFPPRFSGRQFPNYSSELNVNALELEDSALYLCASSFGELAKNIQYFGAGTRLSVL.

In this sample, this clone turned up a few times. This CDR3 fails to terminate in the conserved phenylalanine or tryptophan, so it likely reflects a read error. V usage is TRBV12-3 or TRBV12-4 and J usage is TRBJ1-5, with 9 bases identical to TRBD1. J lost 6 bases, V lost 9 bases, and 9 bases had no gene match. The CDR3 totals 14 residues. CDR3 DNA: TGTGCCAGAAGACCAACAGGGGGCTTTCAGCCCCAGCATTTG. As protein: CARRPTGGFQPQHL.

Ten or more counts support this clone. The chain combines TRBV12-3 or TRBV12-4 with TRBJ2-2, with 8 positions matching TRBD1. Losses at the gene ends were 3 bases for V and 5 bases for J; bases not matched to a gene: 2. The CDR3 has 14 amino acids. The CDR3 loop reads CASSLQGATGELFF. The CDR3 DNA is TGTGCCAGCAGTTTGCAGGGGGCTACCGGGGAGCTGTTTTTT.

This clone was detected ten times or more. The gene calls are TRBV6-1 and TRBJ1-2, with 8 bases fitting TRBD1. V was clipped by 6 bases and J by 4 bases; unmatched bases: 7. From germline, CDR1 is MNHNS and CDR2 SASEGT. The CDR3 is made up of 14 amino acids. CDR3 amino acids: CASRGTGFPYGYTF. The CDR3 DNA is TGTGCCAGCAGGGGGACAGGATTCCCCTATGGCTACACCTTC.

Points on this clone: With a much larger clone just one base away, this may be a read error. The V and J genes are TRBV3-1 and TRBJ1-1; D is unresolved. CDR3 size: 12 residues. Looked up from germline, CDR1 is LGHDT and CDR2 is YNNKEL (reference sequence). The V end lost 4 bases, the J end lost 6 bases, and 9 bases lay between the germline ends. The CDR3 loop reads CASSLTVSEAFF. DNA of the CDR3: TGTGCCAGCAGCCTTACAGTGTCTGAAGCTTTCTTT. Combining the CDR3 with reference TRBV3-1 and TRBJ1-1 gives the whole variable domain DTAVSQTPKYLVTQMGNDKSIKCEQNLGHDTMYWYKQDSKKFLKIMFSYNNKELIINETVPNRFSPKSPDKAHLNLHINSLELGDSAVYFCASSLTVSEAFFGQGTRLTVV.

This clone was detected once. Being one base from a much bigger clone, this may be a read error. The sample has other DNA sequences that encode this CDR3 too. J is TRBJ2-3 and V is TRBV3-1; 9 nucleotides agree with TRBD2. The CDR3 contains 18 residues. With 0 bases clipped from V and 4 bases from J, the junction kept 11 bases outside the gene matches. From germline, CDR1 is LGHDT and CDR2 YNNKEL (reference sequence). CDR3 protein: CASSQDYSGSRTADTQYF. The CDR3 DNA sequence: TGTGCCAGCAGCCAAGACTATAGCGGGAGTCGGACTGCAGATACGCAGTATTTT.

Only one count was recorded for this clone. The chain recombines TRBV24-1 with TRBJ2-1, with 9 bases that match TRBD2. Germline loops: CDR1 KGHDR, CDR2 SFDVKD. This CDR3 has 17 residues. Germline trimming cut 1 base from V and 5 bases from J; bases unmatched to any gene: 8. CDR3 loop: CATSDFVCQREDNEQFF. The CDR3 nucleotides read TGTGCCACCAGTGATTTTGTTTGCCAGCGGGAGGACAATGAGCAGTTCTTC.

This clone was detected ten times or more. The chain uses TRBV18 and TRBJ1-5; no firm D call. Germline-derived CDR1 and CDR2 are KGHSH and LQKENI. CDR3 length: 16 amino acids. The ends were cut back, 0 bases at V and 3 bases at J, with 12 bases in the middle. CDR3 in amino acids: CASSPPSQAFNQPQHF. As DNA, the CDR3 is TGTGCCAGCTCACCACCTAGTCAGGCGTTCAATCAGCCCCAGCATTTT. The whole variable domain, remainder taken from reference TRBV18 and TRBJ1-5, is NAGVMQNPRHLVRRRGQEARLRCSPMKGHSHVYWYRQLPEEGLKFMVYLQKENIIDESGMPKERFSAEFPKEGPSILRIQQVVRGDSAAYFCASSPPSQAFNQPQHFGDGTRLSIL.

This clone was seen many times. The CDR3 sequence: CASNPDSGGDQPQHF. The DNA of the CDR3 is TGTGCCAGCAATCCTGACTCAGGTGGCGATCAGCCCCAGCATTTT. The chain links TRBV6-1 to TRBJ1-5; unclear D gene. The CDR3 spans 15 residues. Trimming shortened V by 7 bases and J by 5 bases, and 18 bases separated the two germline ends. Germline V gene lookup returns CDR1 MNHNS and CDR2 SASEGT.

The CDR3, as DNA: TGTGCCAGCAGTCCTCGACAGGTATGCACAGATACGCAGTATTTT. As protein: CASSPRQVCTDTQYF. The genes are TRBV6-1 and TRBJ2-3; the D gene is possibly TRBD1 (6 bases). Germline CDR1 MNHNS, CDR2 SASEGT. The CDR3 contains 15 residues. Trimming cost V 5 bases and J 1 base, with 13 bases left between them.

This clone was seen repeatedly, ten times or more. The CDR3: CASSFRGSVAGELFF. The CDR3, as DNA: TGTGCCAGCAGCTTTAGGGGGAGTGTTGCCGGGGAGCTGTTTTTT. The V gene is TRBV11-3, the J gene TRBJ2-2; D possibly corresponds to TRBD1 (6 bases). CDR1 and CDR2 (germline): SGHNT, YENEEA. Trimming shortened V by 3 bases and J by 6 bases, and 14 bases separated the two germline ends. This CDR3 is built from 15 residues.

This clone was observed at least ten times. The chain couples TRBV27 to TRBJ2-3; TRBD2 is a possible D gene (6 bases). Trimming left V 3 bases short and J 7 bases short, with 11 bases between. This CDR3 comprises 13 residues. Germline values: CDR1 MNHEY, CDR2 SMNVEV (reference sequence). The CDR3 region has the DNA TGTGCCAGCAGTTTCGGGGGTCCGTATACGCAGTATTTT. This gives the protein CASSFGGPYTQYF.